The next 14 T cell receptor beta chains were all read from a single sample in a study of cytomegalovirus exposure and HLA in healthy donors. Profiling relied on immunoSEQ multiplex PCR, and the TCRdb table lists in-frame clones only, not all of them. The sample gives nearly 200,000 clones, 80% to 90% of which show up once; around 15% is in the top ten. The sequenced sample was PBMCs. These receptors came from a woman aged 30 to 39 in good health and CMV-seropositive.

The chain employs TRBV4-1 and TRBJ2-1; D call uncertain. Germline V gene sequence: CDR1 MGHRA, CDR2 YSYEKL. The CDR3 spans 12 residues. Trimming left V 0 bases short and J 7 bases short, with 4 bases between. Here the CDR3 reads CASSQDSNEQFF. The CDR3, as DNA: TGCGCCAGCAGCCAAGACAGTAATGAGCAGTTCTTC.

The chain links TRBV5-1 to TRBJ2-7, with 9 nucleotides matching TRBD1. This CDR3 comprises 15 residues. From germline, CDR1 is SGHRS and CDR2 YFSETQ. V shed 3 bases, J shed 4 bases, and the junction held 8 bases outside the gene matches. The CDR3 coding sequence is TGCGCCAGCAGCTCGGGGGACAGGGACAGTTACGAGCAGTACTTC. This gives the protein CASSSGDRDSYEQYF.

The V gene is TRBV4-1, the J gene TRBJ1-3, with D perhaps TRBD1 (6 bases). With 0 bases removed from V and 2 bases from J, the gap between germline ends came to 14 bases. The CDR3 sequence is 17 residues long. CDR1 MGHRA and CDR2 YSYEKL come from the germline V gene. In DNA, the CDR3 is TGCGCCAGCAGCCAAGATCGGGGGGCCAACACTGGAAACACCATATATTTT. It specifies CASSQDRGANTGNTIYF.

The chain uses TRBV2 and TRBJ1-2; 9 nucleotides line up with TRBD1. Germline values: CDR1 SNHLY, CDR2 FYNNEI. The CDR3 extends over 11 amino acids. Trimming cost V 11 bases and J 4 bases; bases outside gene matches: 2. For the CDR3, the DNA is TGTGCCGCGACAGGGGGCTATGGCTACACCTTC. It is translated as CAATGGYGYTF.

The rearrangement links TRBV5-4 to TRBJ2-7; 14 bases map to TRBD2. Germline V gene lookup returns CDR1 SGHNT and CDR2 YYREEE (reference sequence). The CDR3 is made up of 15 amino acids. V dropped 0 bases and J dropped 6; count of bases not matched to a gene: 2. CDR3 in DNA: TGTGCCAGCAGCTTGGGACTAGCGGGAGGGTTCGAGCAGTACTTC. It translates to CASSLGLAGGFEQYF.

The chain couples TRBV18 to TRBJ1-1; 10 bases fit TRBD1. CDR1 is KGHSH and CDR2 is LQKENI in the germline V gene. This CDR3 has 19 amino acids. Trimming cost V 4 bases and J 5 bases; bases outside gene matches: 19. CDR3 bases: TGTGCCAGCTCACGGCTCGGGACAGGGGCCCCTGGGCGAGGGACTGAAGCTTTCTTT. It yields the protein CASSRLGTGAPGRGTEAFF.

This chain joins TRBV5-1 and TRBJ2-7, with a possible D match to TRBD1 (6 bases). Germline CDR1 SGHRS, CDR2 YFSETQ. V shed 2 bases and J shed 2 bases, with 11 bases lying between them. The CDR3 length is 14 residues. DNA of the CDR3: TGCGCCAGCAGCTTTGAGACAGGTACCTACGAGCAGTACTTC. Encoded protein: CASSFETGTYEQYF.

This chain connects TRBV9 to TRBJ2-3; 9 bases are a match to TRBD2. V was clipped by 6 bases and J by 0 bases; unmatched bases: 8. CDR1 is SGDLS, CDR2 YYNGEE, per germline. The CDR3 loop spans 16 amino acids. CDR3 protein: CASILRLAVSTDTQYF. The DNA of the CDR3 is TGTGCCAGCATTCTAAGACTAGCGGTTAGCACAGATACGCAGTATTTT.

The chain recombines TRBV2 with TRBJ2-3; D is perhaps TRBD2 (6 bases). V lost 3 bases, J lost 1 base, and 8 bases lay in between. The CDR3 is 14 residues long. Germline V gene lookup returns CDR1 SNHLY and CDR2 FYNNEI. The CDR3 protein is CASSDSSGTDTQYF. CDR3 in DNA: TGTGCCAGCAGTGATTCTAGCGGCACAGATACGCAGTATTTT.

V usage is TRBV30 and J usage is TRBJ1-2, with unresolved D. V lost 0 bases, J lost 4 bases, and 6 bases lay in between. This CDR3 is built from 12 residues. CDR1 is GTSNPN, CDR2 SVGIG, per germline (reference sequence). In nucleotides, the CDR3 is TGTGCCTGGAGTGTATTAATCTATGGCTACACCTTC. Translation: CAWSVLIYGYTF.

In nucleotides, the CDR3 is TGTGCCAGCAGTTTGGTTTCGCCGGGACAGACCTCCTACGAGCAGTACTTC. This sequence encodes CASSLVSPGQTSYEQYF. The V call is TRBV27, the J call TRBJ2-7, with 7 bases fitting TRBD1. There are 17 residues in the CDR3. Germline trimming cut 3 bases from V and 0 bases from J; bases unmatched to any gene: 11. CDR1 is MNHEY, CDR2 SMNVEV, per germline (reference sequence).

The rearrangement links TRBV6-5 to TRBJ1-2, with TRBD1 matching 8 bases. Germline lookup yields CDR1 MNHEY and CDR2 SVGAGI. This CDR3 is built from 13 residues. V was clipped by 2 bases and J by 7 bases; unmatched bases: 3. The CDR3, as DNA: TGTGCCAGCAGTTACGCGACAGGGGCTGGCTACACCTTC. It is translated as CASSYATGAGYTF.

This clone was recorded a few times. This rearrangement joins TRBV28 to TRBJ2-7, with 7 nucleotides matching TRBD1. Germline loops: CDR1 MDHEN, CDR2 SYDVKM. This CDR3 region has 15 residues. The V and J ends lost 2 bases and 4 bases, in that order; junction bases with no gene match: 8. The CDR3 sequence is CASSLQSTGTYEQYF. The CDR3 DNA is TGTGCCAGCAGTTTACAGTCGACAGGGACGTACGAGCAGTACTTC.

This chain links TRBV4-2 with TRBJ2-2; 8 bases fit TRBD2. V was clipped by 3 bases and J by 2 bases; unmatched bases: 2. The CDR3 runs to 15 residues. CDR1 and CDR2 from the germline V gene are LGHNA and YNFKEQ. CDR3 nucleotides: TGTGCCAGCAGCCAGGGACTAGAAAACACCGGGGAGCTGTTTTTT. As protein: CASSQGLENTGELFF.